Below, one T cell receptor (beta chain) is given with its context. Its cognate antigen is unknown. These data originate in a study of CD4 T cells in relation to SARS-CoV-2 and coronaviruses. Repertoires were generated with immunoSEQ multiplex PCR, while TCRdb's copy carries only in-frame clones and drops some. The sample records more than 55,000 clones, about nine tenths being singletons. The CDR3 runs to 14 residues. Germline V gives CDR1 SGHAT, CDR2 FQNNGV. After removal of 3 bases from V and 7 bases from J, the junction contained 2 bases not matched to a gene. Study-level findings and limits: This crossreactivity analysis covered spike protein alone, no other viral proteins. In around 67% of donors, memory CD4+ clonotypes crossrecognized SARS-CoV-2 and at least one common cold coronavirus spike. Each donor contributed either pre-pandemic or post-infection samples, not both. Culture-expanded clones reflect memory recall rather than primary priming during culture.

The unexposed donors gave CD4+ T cells in 2011-2018, prior to COVID-19. Source material: memory CD4+ T cells from PBMCs. The rearrangement joins TRBV11-2 to TRBJ2-1, with 11 bases identical to TRBD2. The receptor's source is a human donor in good health. CDR3 sequence: CASSFTSGSNEQFF. The CDR3 nucleotides are TGTGCCAGCAGCTTCACTAGCGGGAGTAATGAGCAGTTCTTC.